This passage covers 20 T cell receptor beta chains from one sample sequenced in a study of shared clonotypes between healthy human individuals. Measured with immunoSEQ multiplex PCR; TCRdb has only the in-frame clones, and not every one. The profile shows roughly 1,800,000 clones, less than 95% of them singletons. Cells designated naive CD8 were CD45RO-negative and were positively selected for CCR7, with terminally differentiated effector memory CD45RA+ cells excluded. The sequenced sample was naive CD8+ T cells sorted from blood. The receptors were sampled from a man aged 18 to 35 in good health.

V is TRBV6-1 and J is TRBJ2-2, with no clear D. Germline V lookup: CDR1 MNHNS, CDR2 SASEGT. Between the trimmed V and J ends, which lost 0 bases and 7 bases, there was a span of 9 bases. This CDR3 has 14 amino acids. CDR3 coding DNA: TGTGCCAGCAGTGAAGCAGAGCGCGGCGGGGAGCTGTTTTTT. Amino acid sequence: CASSEAERGGELFF.

This clone was counted once. V is TRBV18 and J is TRBJ2-7; 9 nucleotides match TRBD1. J gave up 2 bases and V 3 bases, and 11 bases lay outside the gene matches. The CDR3 covers 17 residues. Germline V gives CDR1 KGHSH, CDR2 LQKENI. In DNA, the CDR3 is TGTGCCAGCTCACCCCCTCTGGACAGGGGTCACCCCTACGAGCAGTACTTC. It encodes CASSPPLDRGHPYEQYF.

V and J are TRBV5-4 and TRBJ2-7; TRBD1 aligns across 8 bases. The length of the CDR3 is 14 residues. V gave up 1 base and J gave up 5 bases; unmatched junction bases: 5. Germline V gene sequence: CDR1 SGHNT, CDR2 YYREEE (reference sequence). The CDR3 sequence is CASSLLGQDHEQYF. Here the CDR3 DNA reads TGTGCCAGCAGCTTGTTGGGACAGGACCACGAGCAGTACTTC. The whole variable domain, remainder taken from reference TRBV5-4 and TRBJ2-7, is ETGVTQSPTHLIKTRGQQVTLRCSSQSGHNTVSWYQQALGQGPQFIFQYYREEENGRGNFPPRFSGLQFPNYSSELNVNALELDDSALYLCASSLLGQDHEQYFGPGTRLTVT.

The chain employs TRBV5-1 and TRBJ2-3; TRBD2 aligns across 8 bases. V lost 4 bases and J lost 1; bases outside the gene matches: 20. The germline CDR1 and CDR2 sequences are SGHRS and YFSETQ. The CDR3 covers 20 residues. This CDR3 is CASSTRTVAAGASGTDTQYF. As DNA, the CDR3 is TGCGCCAGCAGCACCCGGACAGTGGCAGCGGGGGCCTCTGGCACAGATACGCAGTATTTT.

This clone was counted once. This chain connects TRBV5-6 to TRBJ2-1, with D perhaps being TRBD1 or TRBD2 (7 bases each). This CDR3 has 14 residues. V lost 4 bases and J 8 bases, leaving 16 bases between the germline ends. Per the germline V gene, CDR1 is SGHDT and CDR2 is YYEEEE. CDR3 loop: CASSLPAGGDEQFF. The CDR3 DNA follows: TGTGCCAGCAGCCTACCCGCAGGGGGGGATGAGCAGTTCTTC.

This clone was seen only once. The chain joins TRBV5-6 to TRBJ2-7; D gene uncertain. CDR1 is SGHDT and CDR2 is YYEEEE in the germline V gene. The CDR3 covers 14 residues. Trimming left V 0 bases short and J 3 bases short, with 10 bases between. This CDR3 reads CASSLGANHYEQYF. For the CDR3, the DNA is TGTGCCAGCAGCTTGGGGGCGAACCACTACGAGCAGTACTTC.

The chain joins TRBV6-5 to TRBJ1-6; 7 nucleotides line up with TRBD1. Germline CDR1 reads MNHEY; CDR2 reads SVGAGI. The V and J ends lost 6 bases and 11 bases, in that order; junction bases with no gene match: 10. The CDR3 loop spans 14 amino acids. Here the CDR3 reads CASSPTGPKAPLHF. The CDR3 nucleotides are TGTGCCAGCAGCCCGACAGGGCCCAAGGCACCCCTCCACTTT.

CDR3 protein: CASSQTTGRDTEAFF. DNA of the CDR3: TGTGCCAGCAGCCAAACAACAGGGCGGGACACTGAAGCTTTCTTT. The J gene is TRBJ1-1, the V gene TRBV7-9, with D perhaps matching TRBD1 (6 bases). The V end lost 5 bases, the J end lost 3 bases, and 16 bases lay between the germline ends. CDR3 length: 15 residues. The germline gives CDR1 SEHNR, CDR2 FQNEAQ (reference sequence).

V and J are TRBV6-1 and TRBJ2-4; 8 nucleotides line up with TRBD1. The V gene's germline CDR1 is MNHNS and CDR2 SASEGT. V lost 3 bases and J lost 8; bases outside the gene matches: 9. The CDR3 is 15 amino acids. CDR3 sequence reads: CASSEVQGAWDIQYF. The CDR3 DNA follows: TGTGCCAGCAGTGAGGTCCAGGGGGCCTGGGACATTCAGTACTTC.

J is TRBJ2-1 and V is TRBV19, with D unclear. CDR1 is LNHDA, CDR2 SQIVND, per germline (reference sequence). This CDR3 has 11 residues. V was clipped by 3 bases and J by 8 bases, with 5 bases between them. The CDR3 DNA follows: TGTGCCAGTAGTATTGGCCATGAGCAGTTCTTC. Translated: CASSIGHEQFF.

This chain links TRBV4-3 with TRBJ1-6; no clear D. Trimming left V 0 bases short and J 4 bases short, with 10 bases between. CDR3 length equals 16 residues. CDR1 and CDR2 (germline): LGHNA, YSLEER. This CDR3 is CASSQDLAGYNSPLHF. The CDR3 DNA follows: TGCGCCAGCAGCCAAGATTTGGCAGGATATAATTCACCCCTCCACTTT.

The genes are TRBV6-5 and TRBJ1-4; 7 positions match TRBD1. CDR3 length: 16 residues. V dropped 2 bases and J dropped 0; count of bases not matched to a gene: 3. Germline CDR1 MNHEY, CDR2 SVGAGI. CDR3 in DNA: TGTGCCAGCAGTTACGGGACAGATGCAACTAATGAAAAACTGTTTTTT. It translates to CASSYGTDATNEKLFF.

This chain uses TRBV5-6 with TRBJ2-7; 14 bases agree with TRBD2. Germline V CDR1 and CDR2: SGHDT, YYEEEE. The CDR3 covers 14 residues. V trimming: 3 bases; J trimming: 4 bases; junction bases outside the gene matches: 0. CDR3 in amino acids: CASSWTSGRYEQYF. For the CDR3, the DNA is TGTGCCAGCAGCTGGACTAGCGGGAGGTACGAGCAGTACTTC.

The chain uses TRBV30 and TRBJ1-2; 8 bases align to TRBD1. The V gene end was trimmed by 5 bases and the J gene end by 0 bases; junction bases not matched to a gene: 26. The CDR3 consists of 21 residues. From germline, CDR1 is GTSNPN and CDR2 SVGIG (reference sequence). CDR3 region: CAWEGVARLTGDVDSNYGYTF. CDR3 coding DNA: TGTGCCTGGGAGGGTGTGGCTAGGTTGACAGGGGACGTCGATTCTAACTATGGCTACACCTTC.

A note on this clone: A read error may account for a junction end that differs from germline. V usage is TRBV11-2 and J usage is TRBJ2-1, with D unresolved. The CDR3 is 9 residues long. CDR1 and CDR2 from the germline V gene are SGHAT and FQNNGV. CDR3 sequence: CASSSRPIF. Here the CDR3 DNA reads TGTGCCAGCAGCTCCCGACCGATCTTC.

The J gene is TRBJ2-3, the V gene TRBV6-1; TRBD1 matches at 8 bases. With 5 bases clipped from V and 1 base from J, the junction kept 5 bases outside the gene matches. The CDR3 extends over 15 amino acids. Germline-derived CDR1 and CDR2 are MNHNS and SASEGT. CDR3 sequence reads: CASSSPGQGTDTQYF. The CDR3 DNA is TGTGCCAGCAGTTCCCCGGGACAGGGCACAGATACGCAGTATTTT.

The V and J genes are TRBV29-1 and TRBJ2-3; 10 bases map to TRBD2. The CDR3 consists of 16 residues. The germline CDR1 and CDR2 sequences are SQVTM and ANQGSEA. The V and J ends lost 4 bases and 9 bases, in that order; junction bases with no gene match: 16. Here the CDR3 DNA reads TGCAGCGTTGCCCCTGGGGCTAGCGGGGGCACCGACACGCAGTATTTT. Translating gives CSVAPGASGGTDTQYF.

CDR3 nucleotides: TGTGCCAGCAGCCTCGGGACCGAGGATCGGTATGGCTACACCTTC. The encoded protein is CASSLGTEDRYGYTF. This sequence joins TRBV9 and TRBJ1-2, with D maybe TRBD1 (5 bases). This CDR3 spans 15 amino acids. Trimming stripped 4 bases from V and 5 bases from J, with 18 bases between. Germline V gives CDR1 SGDLS, CDR2 YYNGEE.

The chain carries TRBV27 and TRBJ1-1, with 11 bases that match TRBD1. The CDR3 has 15 amino acids. V was clipped by 6 bases and J by 5 bases; unmatched bases: 8. Germline V lookup: CDR1 MNHEY, CDR2 SMNVEV (reference sequence). The CDR3 DNA reads as TGTGCCAGCAGGGACAGGGGGCACCGTGAGACTGAAGCTTTCTTT. Translation: CASRDRGHRETEAFF.

The chain couples TRBV4-1 to TRBJ2-2, with 8 bases lining up with TRBD2. The CDR3 is 17 residues long. Trimming took 4 bases from V and 1 from J; bases not matched to a gene: 8. Germline CDR1 reads MGHRA; CDR2 reads YSYEKL. The CDR3 spells CASSRYSGKGNTGELFF. The CDR3 DNA is TGCGCCAGCAGCCGATATAGCGGGAAGGGGAACACCGGGGAGCTGTTTTTT.